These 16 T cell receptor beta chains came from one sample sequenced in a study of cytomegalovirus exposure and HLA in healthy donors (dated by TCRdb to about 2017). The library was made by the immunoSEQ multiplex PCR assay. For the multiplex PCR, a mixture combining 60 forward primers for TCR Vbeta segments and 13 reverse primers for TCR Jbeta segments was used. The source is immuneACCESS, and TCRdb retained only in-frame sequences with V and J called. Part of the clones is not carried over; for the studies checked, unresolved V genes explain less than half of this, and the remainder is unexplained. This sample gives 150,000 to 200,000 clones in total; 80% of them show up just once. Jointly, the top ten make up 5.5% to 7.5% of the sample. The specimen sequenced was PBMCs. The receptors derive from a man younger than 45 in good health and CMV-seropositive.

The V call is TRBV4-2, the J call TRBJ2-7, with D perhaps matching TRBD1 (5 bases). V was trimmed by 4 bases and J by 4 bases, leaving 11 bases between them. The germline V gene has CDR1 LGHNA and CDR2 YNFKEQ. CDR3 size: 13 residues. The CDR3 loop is CASSRSGNYEQYF. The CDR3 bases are TGTGCCAGCAGCCGCTCAGGGAATTACGAGCAGTACTTC.

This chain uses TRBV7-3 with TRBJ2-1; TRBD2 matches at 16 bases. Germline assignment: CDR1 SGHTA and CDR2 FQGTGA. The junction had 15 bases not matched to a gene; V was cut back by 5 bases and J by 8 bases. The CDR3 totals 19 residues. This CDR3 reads CASSRSGGGTSGRAYEQFF. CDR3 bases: TGTGCCAGCAGCCGCTCAGGGGGCGGGACTAGCGGGAGGGCCTATGAGCAGTTCTTC.

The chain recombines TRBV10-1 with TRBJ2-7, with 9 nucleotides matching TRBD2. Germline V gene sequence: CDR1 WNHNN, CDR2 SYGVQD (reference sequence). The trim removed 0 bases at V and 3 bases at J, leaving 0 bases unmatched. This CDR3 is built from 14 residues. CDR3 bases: TGCGCCAGCAGTGAGTCTAGCGGGAGCTACGAGCAGTACTTC. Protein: CASSESSGSYEQYF.

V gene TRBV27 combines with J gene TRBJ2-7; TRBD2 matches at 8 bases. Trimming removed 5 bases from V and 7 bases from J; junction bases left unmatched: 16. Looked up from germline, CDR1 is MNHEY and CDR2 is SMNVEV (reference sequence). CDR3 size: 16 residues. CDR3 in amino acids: CASSPKASGRAEEQYF. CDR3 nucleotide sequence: TGTGCCAGCAGTCCAAAAGCCAGCGGGAGAGCGGAGGAGCAGTACTTC.

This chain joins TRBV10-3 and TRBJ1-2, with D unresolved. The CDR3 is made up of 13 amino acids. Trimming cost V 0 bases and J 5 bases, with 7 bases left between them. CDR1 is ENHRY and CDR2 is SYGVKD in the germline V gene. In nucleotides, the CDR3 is TGTGCCATCAGTGAGTCCCACAGTTATGGCTACACCTTC. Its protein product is CAISESHSYGYTF.

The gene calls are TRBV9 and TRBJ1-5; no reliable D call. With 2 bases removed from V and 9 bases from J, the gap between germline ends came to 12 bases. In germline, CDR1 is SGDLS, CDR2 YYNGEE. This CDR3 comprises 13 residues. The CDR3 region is CASSVGEMGPQHF. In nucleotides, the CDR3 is TGTGCCAGCAGCGTTGGGGAGATGGGGCCCCAGCATTTT.

The CDR3, as DNA: TGTGCCAGCAGCTTAGGGGCTAGCGGGAGGTATGAGACCCAGTACTTC. It yields the protein CASSLGASGRYETQYF. V gene TRBV11-2 combines with J gene TRBJ2-5, with 11 bases aligning to TRBD2. CDR3 length: 16 amino acids. Germline trimming cut 1 base from V and 5 bases from J; bases unmatched to any gene: 6. Germline CDR1 SGHAT, CDR2 FQNNGV.

The CDR3 reads CASSPNTGISGANVLTF. CDR3 sequence (DNA): TGTGCCAGCAGCCCCAATACAGGGATCTCTGGGGCCAACGTCCTGACTTTC. This chain connects TRBV7-2 to TRBJ2-6, with D perhaps TRBD1 (6 bases). CDR3 length: 17 amino acids. The germline V gene has CDR1 SGHTA and CDR2 FQGNSA. The V gene lost 5 bases and the J gene lost 0 bases, with 14 bases spanning the gap.

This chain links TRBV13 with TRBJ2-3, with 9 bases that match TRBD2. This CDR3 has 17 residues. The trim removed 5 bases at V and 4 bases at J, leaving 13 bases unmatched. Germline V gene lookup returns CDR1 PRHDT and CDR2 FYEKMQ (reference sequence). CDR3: CASSPLAGPLGADTQYF. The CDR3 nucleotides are TGTGCCAGCAGCCCCCTAGCGGGACCGCTCGGGGCAGATACGCAGTATTTT.

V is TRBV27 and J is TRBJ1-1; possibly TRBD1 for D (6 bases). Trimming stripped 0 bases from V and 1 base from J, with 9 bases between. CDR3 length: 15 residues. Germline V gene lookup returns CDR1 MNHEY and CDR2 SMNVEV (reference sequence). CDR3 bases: TGTGCCAGCAGTTTATCCGGCAGGGGGAACACTGAAGCTTTCTTT. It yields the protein CASSLSGRGNTEAFF.

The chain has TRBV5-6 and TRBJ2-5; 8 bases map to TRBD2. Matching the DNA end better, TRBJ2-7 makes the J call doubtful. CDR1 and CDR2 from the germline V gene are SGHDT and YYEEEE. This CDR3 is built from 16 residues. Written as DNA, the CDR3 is TGTGCCAGCAGCAATGTAGACGGGGGGGTTGCCTACGAGCAGTACTTC. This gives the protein CASSNVDGGVAYEQYF.

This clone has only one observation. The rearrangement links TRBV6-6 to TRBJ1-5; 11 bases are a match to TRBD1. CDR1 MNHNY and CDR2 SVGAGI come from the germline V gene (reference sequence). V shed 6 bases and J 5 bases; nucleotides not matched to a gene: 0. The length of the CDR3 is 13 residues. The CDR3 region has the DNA TGTGCCAGCAGGGGACAGGGGGATCAGCCCCAGCATTTT. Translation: CASRGQGDQPQHF.

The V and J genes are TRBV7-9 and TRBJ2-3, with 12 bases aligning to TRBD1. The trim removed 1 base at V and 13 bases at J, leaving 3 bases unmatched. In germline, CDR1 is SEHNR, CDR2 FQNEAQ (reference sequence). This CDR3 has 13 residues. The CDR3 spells CASSLVGTGGKYF. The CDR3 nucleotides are TGTGCCAGCAGCTTAGTAGGGACAGGGGGCAAGTATTTT.

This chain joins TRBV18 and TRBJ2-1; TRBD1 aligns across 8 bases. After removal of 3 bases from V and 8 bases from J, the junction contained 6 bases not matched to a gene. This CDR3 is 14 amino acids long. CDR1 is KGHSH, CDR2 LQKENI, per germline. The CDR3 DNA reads TGTGCCAGCTCACCCGGGACAGGCCGGCATGAGCAGTTCTTC. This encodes CASSPGTGRHEQFF.

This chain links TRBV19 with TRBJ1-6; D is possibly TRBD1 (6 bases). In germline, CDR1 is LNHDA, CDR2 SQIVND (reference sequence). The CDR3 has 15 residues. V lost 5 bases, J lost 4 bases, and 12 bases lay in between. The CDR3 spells CASSGAGEYNSPLHF. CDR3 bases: TGTGCCAGTAGTGGGGCAGGGGAATATAATTCACCCCTCCACTTT. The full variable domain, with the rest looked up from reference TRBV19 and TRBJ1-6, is DGGITQSPKYLFRKEGQNVTLSCEQNLNHDAMYWYRQDPGQGLRLIYYSQIVNDFQKGDIAEGYSVSREKKESFPLTVTSAQKNPTAFYLCASSGAGEYNSPLHFGNGTRLTVT.

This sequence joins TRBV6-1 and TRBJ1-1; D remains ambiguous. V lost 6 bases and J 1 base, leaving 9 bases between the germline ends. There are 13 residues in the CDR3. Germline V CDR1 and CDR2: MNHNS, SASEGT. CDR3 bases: TGTGCCAGCAGACAGAGTGGGAACACTGAAGCTTTCTTT. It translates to CASRQSGNTEAFF.